These 5 T cell receptor beta chains came from one sample sequenced in a study of cytotoxic CD8 clonotypes in ibrutinib-treated CLL (dated by TCRdb to 2020 to 2023). Library method: the immunoSEQ multiplex PCR assay. The source is immuneACCESS, and TCRdb retained only in-frame sequences with V and J called. Part of the clones is not carried over; for the studies checked, unresolved V genes explain less than half of this, and the remainder is unexplained. The sample table holds about 50,000 clones, of which around four fifths were seen once. The ten largest clones take up about a fifth of the sample. Explained via the paper, the time point label denotes: approximately 2 years on ibrutinib. The specimen comprised PBMCs, sampled after 24 months of ibrutinib treatment. These receptors came from a human donor with chronic lymphocytic leukemia.

The V and J genes are TRBV11-2 and TRBJ2-5, with 14 nucleotides matching TRBD2. CDR1 and CDR2 from the germline V gene are SGHAT and FQNNGV. The ends lost 1 base at V and 5 bases at J; junction bases unmatched: 3. The CDR3 sequence is 16 residues long. The CDR3 reads CASSLGLAGGSETQYF. The CDR3 nucleotides are TGTGCCAGCAGCTTAGGACTAGCGGGAGGGTCGGAGACCCAGTACTTC.

The chain carries TRBV7-9 and TRBJ1-5; D is perhaps TRBD1 (5 bases). Germline CDR1 SEHNR, CDR2 FQNEAQ (reference sequence). The CDR3 is 16 residues long. Trimming pared 0 bases from V and 1 base from J, leaving 10 bases between. CDR3 sequence (DNA): TGTGCCAGCAGCTTAGCGCGGGGGGGAAGCAATCAGCCCCAGCATTTT. It encodes CASSLARGGSNQPQHF.

This clone was detected only a few times. The V call is TRBV19, the J call TRBJ1-3; D unresolved. Germline V gene sequence: CDR1 LNHDA, CDR2 SQIVND (reference sequence). The CDR3 runs to 14 residues. Deletions cut 7 bases from V and 0 bases from J, with 10 bases between. The CDR3 DNA is TGTGCCAGTATTCCCCCGAGCTCTGGAAACACCATATATTTT. This encodes CASIPPSSGNTIYF.

The CDR3 nucleotides read TGCGCCAGCAGCTTGAGATCCGGGGTAACCTACGAGCAGTACTTC. Translation gives CASSLRSGVTYEQYF. The gene calls are TRBV5-1 and TRBJ2-7, with D possibly being TRBD2 (5 bases). This CDR3 has 15 amino acids. V shed 1 base and J shed 2 bases, with 13 bases lying between them. CDR1 and CDR2 from the germline V gene are SGHRS and YFSETQ.

V gene TRBV19 combines with J gene TRBJ1-1; 9 bases are a match to TRBD1. V shed 4 bases and J 7 bases; nucleotides not matched to a gene: 4. The CDR3 runs 13 residues. Germline CDR1 and CDR2: LNHDA and SQIVND (reference sequence). Here the CDR3 reads CASSTQGALEAFF. The CDR3 DNA is TGTGCCAGTAGTACACAGGGGGCCCTTGAAGCTTTCTTT.